This T cell receptor beta chain was identified during a study of identical twins. A single record per CDR3 protein comes from TCRdb applying MiXCR to the 5' RACE reads. Here the sample spans fewer than 250,000 distinct CDR3 sequences, approximately 7% being singletons. V was pared by 1 base and J by 1 base, with 17 bases between. The CDR3 contains 18 residues. Findings of the study overall: There were fewer insertions in abundant cord blood beta clonotypes, but memory repertoires showed no such pattern.

In this sample, this clonotype turned up a few times. Antigen specificity is unknown. This same sample was also taken into another study, of yellow fever vaccine responses in identical twins.

The rearrangement uses TRBV12-3 or TRBV12-4 and TRBJ1-5; D unclear. This sequence originates from a woman aged 18-30 years in good health. Source material: memory (CD45RO+) T cells sorted from blood. CDR3 DNA sequence: TGTGCCAGCAGTTTAGGGGGAAAGGTAGAAAGGAGCAATCAGCCCCAGCATTTT. Translated: CASSLGGKVERSNQPQHF.